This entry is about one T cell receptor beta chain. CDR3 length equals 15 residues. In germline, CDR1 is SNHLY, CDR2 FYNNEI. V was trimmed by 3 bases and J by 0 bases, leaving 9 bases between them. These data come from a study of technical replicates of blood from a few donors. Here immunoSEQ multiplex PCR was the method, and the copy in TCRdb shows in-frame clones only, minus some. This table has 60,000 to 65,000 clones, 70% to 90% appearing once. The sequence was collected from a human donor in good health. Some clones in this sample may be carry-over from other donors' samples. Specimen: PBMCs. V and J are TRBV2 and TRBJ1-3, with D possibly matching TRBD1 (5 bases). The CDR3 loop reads CASSEGDYSGNTIYF. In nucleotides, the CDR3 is TGTGCCAGCAGTGAGGGGGACTACTCTGGAAACACCATATATTTT.